Below, one T cell receptor beta chain is given with its context. The antigen is undetermined. The data were obtained in a study of beta chain features in type 1 diabetes. Overall study results and limits: Among all four CD4+ subsets, Type 1 diabetes patients had TCRB CDR3s that were moderately but significantly shorter. Within patients, naive, central memory and Treg TCRB repertoires seemed more similar than within healthy donors.

The study reverse transcribed the entire isolated RNA, so it sequenced expressed TCRB transcripts. Using immunoSEQ multiplex PCR, the repertoire was profiled, and TCRdb retains in-frame clones only, with some absent. Here the sample spans roughly 300,000 clones, 14% being singletons. The germline CDR1 and CDR2 sequences are SEHNR and FQNEAQ (reference sequence). Trimming took off 5 bases at V and 0 bases at J, with 14 bases between the two ends. The CDR3 length is 16 residues. The V call is TRBV7-9, the J call TRBJ2-1; D perhaps matches TRBD2 (5 bases). This receptor was obtained from a man in his thirties or forties with type 1 diabetes. The sample was naive CD4+ T cells from blood. The CDR3 sequence: CASSPSTIFSYNEQFF. CDR3 in DNA: TGTGCCAGCAGCCCCTCGACTATTTTCTCCTACAATGAGCAGTTCTTC.